These 21 T cell receptor beta chains were all obtained from the same sample, sequenced in a study of T-cell memory formation after mild COVID-19. Via MiXCR, TCRdb re-called the 5' RACE reads, giving one row per CDR3 protein. The sample lists approximately 290,000 distinct CDR3 sequences, approximately 16% seen once, with roughly a fifth in the top ten. The material sequenced was PBMCs or a T cell subset sorted from them (not recorded which). All receptors come from a man aged 18 to 29 who had mild COVID-19 (a few samples of this study predate the infection). Cell type and time point are not known.

The chain links TRBV27 to TRBJ1-1; D uncertain. Trimming took off 5 bases at V and 11 bases at J, with 15 bases between the two ends. The CDR3 sequence is 12 residues long. Germline V CDR1 and CDR2: MNHEY, SMNVEV (reference sequence). CDR3 in amino acids: CASSPHPGAAFF. CDR3 nucleotides: TGTGCCAGCAGTCCCCACCCGGGAGCGGCTTTCTTT.

The rearrangement links TRBV5-4 to TRBJ1-1; 7 bases map to TRBD1. The CDR3 length is 13 residues. Germline V lookup: CDR1 SGHNT, CDR2 YYREEE (reference sequence). Trimming at V came to 0 bases and at J to 6 bases, leaving 2 bases not matched to a gene. The CDR3 is CASSLGDSPEAFF. DNA of the CDR3: TGTGCCAGCAGCTTGGGGGACAGTCCTGAAGCTTTCTTT.

V and J are TRBV18 and TRBJ1-2, with D maybe TRBD1 (6 bases). Looked up from germline, CDR1 is KGHSH and CDR2 is LQKENI. The CDR3 covers 15 residues. Trimming took off 3 bases at V and 8 bases at J, with 19 bases between the two ends. CDR3 protein: CASSPGQSLLSGYTF. The CDR3 coding sequence is TGTGCCAGCTCACCTGGACAGAGCCTTCTAAGCGGCTACACCTTC.

This clonotype was seen a handful of times. The CDR3 DNA is TGTGCCAGCAGCTCTCTAAGGGGTGAGGAGCTGTTTTTT. Translating gives CASSSLRGEELFF. The V gene is TRBV7-2, the J gene TRBJ2-2; D possibly corresponds to TRBD1 (5 bases). Germline lookup yields CDR1 SGHTA and CDR2 FQGNSA. Trimming removed 4 bases from V and 10 bases from J, with 13 bases in between. CDR3 size: 13 residues.

This clonotype has a handful of counts. V and J are TRBV11-2 and TRBJ2-3; D call uncertain. The germline V gene has CDR1 SGHAT and CDR2 FQNNGV. The CDR3 is 13 residues long. V lost 3 bases and J lost 0, with 4 bases in between. CDR3 loop: CASSFRSTDTQYF. The CDR3 bases are TGTGCCAGCAGCTTCCGTAGCACAGATACGCAGTATTTT.

The J gene is TRBJ1-2, the V gene TRBV29-1; D ambiguous. The CDR3 is 14 residues long. Germline V gene data show CDR1 as SQVTM and CDR2 as ANQGSEA. V lost 3 bases and J lost 5, with 16 bases in between. CDR3 protein: CSVEARRGRYGYTF. CDR3 coding DNA: TGCAGCGTTGAGGCCCGGCGGGGTCGGTATGGCTACACCTTC.

In this sample, this clonotype turned up many times. The chain combines TRBV5-1 with TRBJ1-3; TRBD1 aligns across 7 bases. This CDR3 has 16 amino acids. CDR1 is SGHRS, CDR2 YFSETQ, per germline. The ends lost 6 bases at V and 0 bases at J; junction bases unmatched: 9. Here the CDR3 reads CASTTGNAFSGNTIYF. The CDR3 nucleotides are TGCGCCAGCACGACAGGGAATGCCTTCTCTGGAAACACCATATATTTT.

This clonotype was counted between two and nine times. The V and J genes are TRBV24-1 and TRBJ2-1; 7 nucleotides line up with TRBD1. This CDR3 region has 16 residues. In germline, CDR1 is KGHDR, CDR2 SFDVKD. V gave up 3 bases and J gave up 2 bases; unmatched junction bases: 6. CDR3 in DNA: TGTGCCACCAGTGATAACCGGGACAGTACCTACAATGAGCAGTTCTTC. It specifies CATSDNRDSTYNEQFF.

The chain has TRBV6-6 and TRBJ2-7, with a possible D match to TRBD1 (6 bases). V lost 0 bases to trimming and J lost 7 bases, with 13 bases between them. Germline V gene data show CDR1 as MNHNY and CDR2 as SVGAGI (reference sequence). The CDR3 loop spans 14 amino acids. The CDR3 sequence is CASSYSVGAGEQYV. The CDR3 nucleotides are TGTGCCAGCAGTTACTCGGTGGGGGCTGGAGAGCAGTACGTC.

The chain uses TRBV28 and TRBJ1-2; no clear D gene. Trimming shortened V by 4 bases and J by 3 bases, and 6 bases separated the two germline ends. The germline gives CDR1 MDHEN, CDR2 SYDVKM. This CDR3 contains 12 residues. The CDR3 loop is CASSSSHYGYTF. CDR3 in DNA: TGTGCCAGCAGTTCATCCCACTATGGCTACACCTTC.

This clonotype was seen only a few times. The chain links TRBV7-9 to TRBJ1-5; D unclear. The CDR3 consists of 12 residues. V shed 2 bases and J shed 7 bases, with 6 bases lying between them. Germline V gene lookup returns CDR1 SEHNR and CDR2 FQNEAQ (reference sequence). CDR3 nucleotide sequence: TGTGCCAGCAGCTTACAGGACCAGCCCCAGCATTTT. This encodes CASSLQDQPQHF.

This clonotype was seen a handful of times. This chain links TRBV7-2 with TRBJ1-3; D ambiguous. Germline V gene sequence: CDR1 SGHTA, CDR2 FQGNSA. CDR3 size: 15 residues. V was trimmed by 1 base and J by 0 bases, leaving 7 bases between them. CDR3 sequence (DNA): TGTGCCAGCAGCTTAGTCCCCCGCTCTGGAAACACCATATATTTT. This sequence encodes CASSLVPRSGNTIYF.

There are a few counts of this clonotype. This chain links TRBV7-2 with TRBJ2-7, with no clear D. V lost 5 bases and J lost 5, with 16 bases in between. The CDR3 runs 14 residues. The germline gives CDR1 SGHTA, CDR2 FQGNSA. The CDR3 DNA reads TGTGCCAGCAGCCGGACCGCCCTTGGGGACGAGCAGTACTTC. Its protein is CASSRTALGDEQYF.

The rearrangement joins TRBV11-2 to TRBJ2-6, with D unclear. The germline V and J ends were trimmed by 4 bases and 10 bases, with 5 bases remaining between them. The CDR3 has 11 amino acids. In germline, CDR1 is SGHAT, CDR2 FQNNGV. The CDR3 bases are TGTGCCAGCAGCTACCAGAACGTCCTGACTTTC. Translated: CASSYQNVLTF.

The chain recombines TRBV7-2 with TRBJ2-1; TRBD2 aligns across 13 bases. CDR1 is SGHTA, CDR2 FQGNSA, per germline. The CDR3 contains 20 residues. The V gene end was trimmed by 4 bases and the J gene end by 5 bases; junction bases not matched to a gene: 17. The CDR3 here is CASSSTGATSGGASHNEQFF. CDR3 DNA sequence: TGTGCCAGCAGCTCTACCGGCGCTACTAGCGGGGGGGCCTCTCACAATGAGCAGTTCTTC.

This clonotype was observed at least ten times. The gene calls are TRBV27 and TRBJ2-7; TRBD1 matches at 7 bases. Germline V gene data show CDR1 as MNHEY and CDR2 as SMNVEV (reference sequence). The CDR3 contains 12 residues. V dropped 8 bases and J dropped 6; count of bases not matched to a gene: 7. The DNA for the CDR3 is TGTGCCAGCTCAACAGGGGCAGGCGAGCAGTACGTC. Translating it yields CASSTGAGEQYV.

This clonotype was observed a few times. The chain has TRBV9 and TRBJ2-7, with a possible D match to TRBD2 (5 bases). V gave up 4 bases and J gave up 2 bases, with 16 bases separating them. The germline CDR1 and CDR2 sequences are SGDLS and YYNGEE. This CDR3 has 15 residues. Written as DNA, the CDR3 is TGTGCCAGCAGCCCCCTCCCCGGAGGCCCCTACGAGCAGTACTTC. Protein product: CASSPLPGGPYEQYF.

The chain has TRBV5-1 and TRBJ2-3; 9 bases align to TRBD2. CDR3 length equals 17 residues. V shed 2 bases and J 3 bases; nucleotides not matched to a gene: 10. Per the germline V gene, CDR1 is SGHRS and CDR2 is YFSETQ. The CDR3 spells CASSFGLAWGKTDTQYF. The CDR3 DNA reads as TGCGCCAGCAGCTTCGGACTAGCGTGGGGTAAGACAGATACGCAGTATTTT.

In this sample, this clonotype turned up a few times. The chain has TRBV2 and TRBJ1-6; TRBD1 matches at 7 bases. CDR1 and CDR2 from the germline V gene are SNHLY and FYNNEI. The CDR3 length is 15 residues. After removal of 5 bases from V and 3 bases from J, the junction contained 4 bases not matched to a gene. CDR3 loop: CASSSDRDYNSPLHF. In DNA, the CDR3 is TGTGCCAGCAGTTCAGACAGGGACTATAATTCACCCCTCCACTTT.

This clonotype has just a few counts. The chain is built from TRBV5-1 and TRBJ2-3, with a weak D call TRBD1 (6 bases). The V gene's germline CDR1 is SGHRS and CDR2 YFSETQ. The CDR3 is 14 residues long. With 3 bases removed from V and 4 bases from J, the gap between germline ends came to 12 bases. DNA of the CDR3: TGCGCCAGCAGCTCCGCTTCAGGGGCAGATACGCAGTATTTT. This sequence encodes CASSSASGADTQYF.

This clonotype was detected ten times or more. The chain joins TRBV7-9 to TRBJ2-3; TRBD1 is a possible D gene (6 bases). Germline V gives CDR1 SEHNR, CDR2 FQNEAQ (reference sequence). The CDR3 loop spans 16 amino acids. The V end was cut by 6 bases, the J end by 4 bases, with 20 bases between. The CDR3 loop reads CASRAKRQGNADTQYF. As DNA, the CDR3 is TGTGCCAGCAGGGCGAAAAGGCAGGGGAATGCAGATACGCAGTATTTT.